This T cell receptor (beta chain) was captured in a study of long-term antiretroviral therapy in people with HIV. Study-level points and caveats: Blood sampling spanned 2004 to 2017, possibly under older ART regimens. Among HIV repertoires, CDR3 length ranges were narrower than those of controls. Dominant in the repertoire at all time points were clones expanded before ART.

No donor had fewer than one pre-ART PBMC sample or fewer than two post-ART PBMC samples. Notes on this clone: Its antigen is still unknown.

V dropped 5 bases and J dropped 2; count of bases not matched to a gene: 3. CDR1 and CDR2 (germline): SEHNR, FQNEAQ (reference sequence). The CDR3 has 14 amino acids. This was the immunoSEQ v3.0 assay at survey level. Profiled with immunoSEQ multiplex PCR; TCRdb holds only in-frame clones, not every one. Of roughly 29,000 clones listed, 95% are singletons. The source was unsorted PBMCs, collected 5.3 years after starting antiretroviral therapy. The chain links TRBV7-9 to TRBJ1-2, with TRBD1 matching 9 bases. The clonotype originates from a man aged 25-45 years with HIV. This CDR3 is CASSPGQGNYGYTF. Here the CDR3 DNA reads TGTGCCAGCAGCCCAGGACAGGGGAACTATGGCTACACCTTC.